The 9 T cell receptor beta chains listed next were all sequenced from one sample in a study of shared clonotypes between healthy human individuals. Clones were read by immunoSEQ multiplex PCR, and TCRdb kept only the in-frame ones, dropping some. This repertoire shows 950,000 to 1,100,000 clones, 65% to 75% found once; its top ten account for 1.5%. Sequenced material: memory CD4+ T cells sorted from blood. Subset reported: CD45RA-negative fraction. The receptors originated from a man in his late teens or twenties in good health.

For this clone: At the DNA level, this CDR3 is encoded by other sequences in the same sample as well. This chain uses TRBV11-2 with TRBJ2-5, with TRBD2 matching over 8 bases. Trimming took 0 bases from V and 2 from J; bases not matched to a gene: 5. The germline gives CDR1 SGHAT, CDR2 FQNNGV. CDR3 length: 16 amino acids. The CDR3 DNA reads as TGTGCCAGCAGCTTAGATTGGGCTAGCGGGCAAGAGACCCAGTACTTC. It specifies CASSLDWASGQETQYF.

The chain recombines TRBV18 with TRBJ1-1; D may be TRBD1 (5 bases). The CDR3 loop spans 15 amino acids. Trimming took off 2 bases at V and 0 bases at J, with 10 bases between the two ends. Germline V gene data show CDR1 as KGHSH and CDR2 as LQKENI. The CDR3 region is CASSPGKDMNTEAFF. In DNA, the CDR3 is TGTGCCAGCTCACCAGGGAAGGACATGAACACTGAAGCTTTCTTT. Full variable domain (rest looked up from reference TRBV18 and TRBJ1-1): NAGVMQNPRHLVRRRGQEARLRCSPMKGHSHVYWYRQLPEEGLKFMVYLQKENIIDESGMPKERFSAEFPKEGPSILRIQQVVRGDSAAYFCASSPGKDMNTEAFFGQGTRLTVV.

The table lists this clone with a count of one. V usage is TRBV5-4 and J usage is TRBJ2-6; D gene unclear. Germline V lookup: CDR1 SGHNT, CDR2 YYREEE (reference sequence). The germline V and J ends were trimmed by 9 bases and 0 bases, with 7 bases remaining between them. The CDR3 spans 13 residues. CDR3 DNA sequence: TGTGCCACCGGCCTCTCTGGGGCCAACGTCCTGACTTTC. Protein: CATGLSGANVLTF.

This clone was found a few times. The V call is TRBV28, the J call TRBJ1-1; 7 positions agree with TRBD1. V was clipped by 3 bases and J by 10 bases; unmatched bases: 8. The CDR3 has 13 residues. From germline, CDR1 is MDHEN and CDR2 SYDVKM. CDR3 in DNA: TGTGCCAGCAGTTTTCGACGGTCAGGGGGAGCTTTCTTT. It encodes CASSFRRSGGAFF.

The rearrangement uses TRBV4-2 and TRBJ2-7; 9 bases match TRBD1. This CDR3 comprises 14 residues. The germline V gene encodes CDR1 LGHNA and CDR2 YNFKEQ. J lost 1 base, V lost 4 bases, and 2 bases had no gene match. The CDR3 spells CASSPGQGSYEQYF. For the CDR3, the DNA is TGTGCCAGCAGCCCAGGACAGGGGTCCTACGAGCAGTACTTC.

This clone has only one observation. CDR3 protein: CASSLSGQGNTEAFF. CDR3 DNA: TGTGCCAGCAGCCTCTCCGGACAGGGGAACACTGAAGCTTTCTTT. The chain joins TRBV11-3 to TRBJ1-1; TRBD1 aligns across 8 bases. The CDR3 runs 15 residues. V lost 5 bases and J lost 1; bases outside the gene matches: 6. Germline values: CDR1 SGHNT, CDR2 YENEEA.

The chain is built from TRBV28 and TRBJ2-3; TRBD2 agrees at 8 bases. Germline CDR1 reads MDHEN; CDR2 reads SYDVKM. Unmatched junction bases numbered 12, after V lost 10 bases and J lost 6 bases. This CDR3 contains 14 residues. The CDR3 here is CATRVGGGRDTQYF. The CDR3 DNA reads as TGTGCCACCCGCGTTGGCGGGGGGAGGGATACGCAGTATTTT.

This clone was counted only a few times. The chain links TRBV19 to TRBJ2-2; 8 bases match TRBD2. The CDR3 has 15 amino acids. Germline loops: CDR1 LNHDA, CDR2 SQIVND (reference sequence). Unmatched junction bases numbered 3, after V lost 4 bases and J lost 2 bases. This CDR3 reads CASSKTSANTGELFF. The CDR3 nucleotides read TGTGCCAGTAGTAAGACTAGCGCTAACACCGGGGAGCTGTTTTTT. Variable domain in full (rest from reference TRBV19 and TRBJ2-2): DGGITQSPKYLFRKEGQNVTLSCEQNLNHDAMYWYRQDPGQGLRLIYYSQIVNDFQKGDIAEGYSVSREKKESFPLTVTSAQKNPTAFYLCASSKTSANTGELFFGEGSRLTVL.

This sequence joins TRBV18 and TRBJ2-7, with D perhaps matching TRBD1 (5 bases). The CDR3 covers 14 residues. Germline V lookup: CDR1 KGHSH, CDR2 LQKENI. V lost 3 bases and J lost 2, with 11 bases in between. CDR3: CASSPSQGPYEQYF. In DNA, the CDR3 is TGTGCCAGCTCACCGAGTCAGGGCCCCTACGAGCAGTACTTC.